The rows below give T cell receptor beta chains drawn from one sample of a study of T cell responses to AZD1222 COVID-19 vaccine. TCRdb's copy holds only in-frame clones and misses some; the assay was immunoSEQ multiplex PCR. The sample has around 130,000 clones, 75% to 95% seen once. Sequenced material: peripheral blood, taken 28 days after the second dose of the MenACWY control vaccine. Every receptor here comes from an adult who received the MenACWY meningococcal vaccine as a control. Each CDR3 is given with its conserved first and last residue. D genes are given only for firm matches. Only part of the rows carry a size: once, few, many, or a class if the clone is expanded.

>TRBJ2-1|-|TRBV15|TRBD2
CATSRDLGLAGYNEQFF
TGTGCCACCAGCAGAGATCTAGGACTAGCGGGATACAATGAGCAGTTCTTC
>TRBJ2-1|-|TRBV6-5|TRBD1
CASSYLGTGVDNEQFF
TGTGCCAGCAGTTACCTTGGGACAGGGGTGGACAATGAGCAGTTCTTC
>TRBJ1-2|once|TRBV9|TRBD1
CASSPMTGTYGYTF
TGTGCCAGCAGCCCCATGACAGGGACCTATGGCTACACCTTC
>TRBJ2-7|-|TRBV27|TRBD1
CASSWTGAGNEQYF
TGTGCCAGCAGTTGGACAGGGGCAGGGAACGAGCAGTACTTC
>TRBJ1-3|-|TRBV18|-
CASSPPFGTSGNTIYF
TGTGCCAGCTCACCACCTTTTGGGACCTCTGGAAACACCATATATTTT
>TRBJ2-7|-|TRBV5-1|-
CASSLVSRSEQYF
TGCGCCAGCAGCTTGGTGTCACGTTCCGAGCAGTACTTC
>TRBJ1-3|-|TRBV3-1/TRBV3-2|-
CASSQDRHREGNTIYF
TGTGCCAGCAGCCAAGATCGTCACAGAGAAGGAAACACCATATATTTT
>TRBJ1-4|-|TRBV7-9|-
CASSPNLNRDEKLFF
TGTGCCAGCAGCCCAAACCTAAATCGGGATGAAAAACTGTTTTTT
>TRBJ2-3|once|TRBV28|-
CASSLPGRVDTQYF
TGTGCCAGCAGCCTCCCGGGAAGGGTAGATACGCAGTATTTT
>TRBJ2-2|-|TRBV7-8|-
CASRGGLNTGELFF
TGTGCCAGCAGAGGGGGACTTAACACCGGGGAGCTGTTTTTT
>TRBJ2-7|-|TRBV6-5|TRBD1
CASSYTGQASYEQYF
TGTGCCAGCAGTTACACGGGACAGGCCTCCTACGAGCAGTACTTC
>TRBJ2-7|-|TRBV4-1|TRBD2
CASSQDVSGTPYEQYF
TGCGCCAGCAGCCAAGATGTTAGCGGGACTCCCTACGAGCAGTACTTC
>TRBJ2-3|-|TRBV9|TRBD2
CASSVARLASGGTDTQYF
TGTGCCAGCAGCGTAGCTCGTCTGGCTAGCGGGGGCACAGATACGCAGTATTTT
>TRBJ2-5|-|TRBV9|TRBD1
CASSVLDRAKETQYF
TGTGCCAGCAGCGTACTGGACAGGGCAAAGGAGACCCAGTACTTC